A selection of T cell receptor beta chains follows, all from one sample in a study of breast tumors, draining lymph nodes, adjacent tissues. One entry per CDR3 protein, called by TCRdb with MiXCR from the multiplex PCR reads. Here the sample spans around 250,000 distinct CDR3 sequences, 30% to 35% being singletons. The source material was axillary lymph node tissue. Every receptor here comes from a female donor with breast cancer. Some clones in this sample may be carry-over from other donors' samples. CDR3s include the opening cysteine and the closing phenylalanine or tryptophan. The D gene is left open where the match is weak. Rows give clone size only sometimes, using once, few, many, or a class for an expanded clone.

J gene: TRBJ1-2; clone size: .; D gene: TRBD1; V gene: TRBV3-1; CDR3 DNA: TGTGCCAGCAGCTACCCCTCGGGACAGGGGGCGTTTGGCTACACCTTC; CDR3 protein: CASSYPSGQGAFGYTF
J gene: TRBJ2-7; clone size: .; D gene: .; V gene: TRBV5-6; CDR3 DNA: TGTGCCAGCAGCTGGGGGACAGCGGGCGCCTACGAGCAGTACTTC; CDR3 protein: CASSWGTAGAYEQYF
J gene: TRBJ1-2; clone size: many; D gene: .; V gene: TRBV18; CDR3 DNA: TGTGCCAGCTCACCACCGGGCAGGGCCTATGGCTACACCTTC; CDR3 protein: CASSPPGRAYGYTF
J gene: TRBJ2-7; clone size: .; D gene: TRBD2; V gene: TRBV2; CDR3 DNA: TGTGCCAGCACCCGGCTAGCGGGAGTTGCCTACGAGCAGTACTTC; CDR3 protein: CASTRLAGVAYEQYF
J gene: TRBJ1-3; clone size: few; D gene: .; V gene: TRBV7-3; CDR3 DNA: TGTGCCAGCAGCCCTTTAGGGACCGTAAGCTCTGGAAACCCCATATATTTT; CDR3 protein: CASSPLGTVSSGNPIYF
J gene: TRBJ2-1; clone size: .; D gene: TRBD1; V gene: TRBV7-3; CDR3 DNA: TGTGCCAGCAGCCCGCGACAGGGGGGTGAGCAGCTCTTC; CDR3 protein: CASSPRQGGEQLF
J gene: TRBJ2-5; clone size: many; D gene: TRBD2; V gene: TRBV7-2; CDR3 DNA: TGTGCCAGCAGCCCGACTAGCGGGGCTGCGGAGACCCAGTACTTC; CDR3 protein: CASSPTSGAAETQYF
J gene: TRBJ2-3; clone size: many; D gene: .; V gene: TRBV14; CDR3 DNA: TGTGCCAGCAGCCAAGGGGGCCGGGCTAGCACAGATACGCAGTATTTT; CDR3 protein: CASSQGGRASTDTQYF
J gene: TRBJ2-3; clone size: once; D gene: TRBD2; V gene: TRBV11-3; CDR3 DNA: TGTGCCAGCAGCTTAGCCCCTAGCGGATTTGCTAGCACAGATACGCAGTATTTT; CDR3 protein: CASSLAPSGFASTDTQYF
J gene: TRBJ2-7; clone size: few; D gene: TRBD2; V gene: TRBV6-5; CDR3 DNA: TGTGCCAGCAGTCACTCCCCCCCGACTAGCGGGAGAACCTACGAGCAGTACTTC; CDR3 protein: CASSHSPPTSGRTYEQYF
J gene: TRBJ1-2; clone size: many; D gene: .; V gene: TRBV20-1; CDR3 DNA: TGCAGTGCCGGCTATGGCTACACCTTC; CDR3 protein: CSAGYGYTF
J gene: TRBJ1-3; clone size: many; D gene: .; V gene: TRBV6-6; CDR3 DNA: TGTGCCAGCAGTTACTCTAACTCTGGAAACACCATATATTTT; CDR3 protein: CASSYSNSGNTIYF
J gene: TRBJ2-4; clone size: few; D gene: TRBD1; V gene: TRBV20-1; CDR3 DNA: TGCAGTGCTACGACAGGGACGAGCAAAAACATTCAGTACTTC; CDR3 protein: CSATTGTSKNIQYF
J gene: TRBJ2-2; clone size: many; D gene: .; V gene: TRBV2; CDR3 DNA: TGTGCCAGCACGGGGGTTGGGGGGAAGGCCGGGGAGCTGTTTTTT; CDR3 protein: CASTGVGGKAGELFF
J gene: TRBJ2-1; clone size: few; D gene: TRBD2; V gene: TRBV3-1; CDR3 DNA: TGTGCCAGCTCACCCCCGGGACTAGCGGGGATAGAGCAGTTCTTC; CDR3 protein: CASSPPGLAGIEQFF
J gene: TRBJ1-4; clone size: .; D gene: TRBD1; V gene: TRBV6-5; CDR3 DNA: TGTGCCAGCAGGGTACAGGGGGCGCAAACTAATGAAAAACTGTTTTTT; CDR3 protein: CASRVQGAQTNEKLFF
J gene: TRBJ2-1; clone size: .; D gene: TRBD1; V gene: TRBV6-2/TRBV6-3; CDR3 DNA: TGTGCCAGCAGTTACGGGACAGTCACCCCCAATGAGCAGTTCTTC; CDR3 protein: CASSYGTVTPNEQFF
J gene: TRBJ1-6; clone size: many; D gene: TRBD1; V gene: TRBV29-1; CDR3 DNA: TGCAGCGCTCGGACAGGGATGAATTCACCCCTCCACTTT; CDR3 protein: CSARTGMNSPLHF
J gene: TRBJ2-1; clone size: many; D gene: TRBD2; V gene: TRBV7-3; CDR3 DNA: TGTGCCAGCAGCCCCGATAGTCTAGCGGGTAAGCAGTTCTTC; CDR3 protein: CASSPDSLAGKQFF
J gene: TRBJ1-2; clone size: many; D gene: TRBD1; V gene: TRBV20-1; CDR3 DNA: TGCAGTGCTAGTGGCACCGGGACAGAGGTGTACGGCTACACCTTC; CDR3 protein: CSASGTGTEVYGYTF
J gene: TRBJ1-5; clone size: many; D gene: .; V gene: TRBV18; CDR3 DNA: TGTGCCAGCTCACCAGGGTTGACGGTGACGGGACCCCAGCATTTT; CDR3 protein: CASSPGLTVTGPQHF
J gene: TRBJ2-3; clone size: many; D gene: .; V gene: TRBV29-1; CDR3 DNA: TGCAGCGTTGTTAGGGGAGGAGATACGCAGTATTTT; CDR3 protein: CSVVRGGDTQYF
J gene: TRBJ1-4; clone size: few; D gene: .; V gene: TRBV6-1; CDR3 DNA: TGTGCCAGCAGTCCAAGGGGATCAACTAATGAAAAACTGTTTTTT; CDR3 protein: CASSPRGSTNEKLFF
J gene: TRBJ1-3; clone size: many; D gene: .; V gene: TRBV6-1; CDR3 DNA: TGTGCTACGAAGAGGGCAGGGACTGGAAACACCATATATTTT; CDR3 protein: CATKRAGTGNTIYF
J gene: TRBJ1-5; clone size: many; D gene: TRBD1; V gene: TRBV13; CDR3 DNA: TGTGCCAGCAGCTTAGGGACAGGGCTTAATCAGCCCCAGCATTTT; CDR3 protein: CASSLGTGLNQPQHF
J gene: TRBJ1-6; clone size: many; D gene: .; V gene: TRBV5-1; CDR3 DNA: TGCGCCAGCAGCTTGCGGGGTGGGGATAATTCACCCCTCCACTTT; CDR3 protein: CASSLRGGDNSPLHF
J gene: TRBJ2-3; clone size: many; D gene: TRBD2; V gene: TRBV3-1; CDR3 DNA: TGTGCCAGCAGCCAGGGTAGCGGGGACACGCAGTATTTT; CDR3 protein: CASSQGSGDTQYF
J gene: TRBJ1-6; clone size: once; D gene: .; V gene: TRBV7-9; CDR3 DNA: TGTGCCAGCAGAATAGTCGGGGGCCGAACCCTCCACTTT; CDR3 protein: CASRIVGGRTLHF
J gene: TRBJ2-7; clone size: many; D gene: .; V gene: TRBV11-2; CDR3 DNA: TGTGCCAGCAGCCGGGACTTACGGCCTGGCGAGCAGTACTTC; CDR3 protein: CASSRDLRPGEQYF
J gene: TRBJ1-3; clone size: .; D gene: .; V gene: TRBV7-9; CDR3 DNA: TGCGCCAGCAGCTTAGGTGCAGCGTTGGGAAGCACCATATATTTT; CDR3 protein: CASSLGAALGSTIYF
J gene: TRBJ2-3; clone size: many; D gene: TRBD2; V gene: TRBV20-1; CDR3 DNA: TGCAGTGCTGTCCGGGACTACGGCACAGATACGCAGTATTTT; CDR3 protein: CSAVRDYGTDTQYF
J gene: TRBJ1-2; clone size: many; D gene: .; V gene: TRBV12-3/TRBV12-4; CDR3 DNA: TGTGCCAGCAGTTTACAGCGAAACTATGGCTACACCTTC; CDR3 protein: CASSLQRNYGYTF
J gene: TRBJ1-4; clone size: many; D gene: .; V gene: TRBV18; CDR3 DNA: TGTGCCAGCTCACTAGACAGGACAACTAATGAAAAACTGTTTTTT; CDR3 protein: CASSLDRTTNEKLFF
J gene: TRBJ2-7; clone size: .; D gene: TRBD1; V gene: TRBV15; CDR3 DNA: TGTGCCACCAGCAGAGGGACAGGAAGATCCTACGAGCAGTACTTC; CDR3 protein: CATSRGTGRSYEQYF
J gene: TRBJ2-1; clone size: many; D gene: TRBD2; V gene: TRBV11-2; CDR3 DNA: TGTGCCACCACTCGGGTAGTGTCAGGGCTAGCGGGAGGTAGTGAGCAGTTCTTC; CDR3 protein: CATTRVVSGLAGGSEQFF
J gene: TRBJ2-3; clone size: many; D gene: .; V gene: TRBV7-3; CDR3 DNA: TGTGCCAGCAGCTTAAGGGTGGCTAGCCCGGGAACAGATACGCAGTATTTT; CDR3 protein: CASSLRVASPGTDTQYF
J gene: TRBJ2-2; clone size: .; D gene: .; V gene: TRBV7-2; CDR3 DNA: TGTGCCAGCAGCCGAGTAGGGGACACCGGGGAGCTGTTTTTT; CDR3 protein: CASSRVGDTGELFF
J gene: TRBJ2-2; clone size: many; D gene: TRBD2; V gene: TRBV9; CDR3 DNA: TGTGCCAGCAGCGTAACGGGTTCTAGCGGGAGGCGCGGCGGGGAGCTGTTTTTT; CDR3 protein: CASSVTGSSGRRGGELFF
J gene: TRBJ1-2; clone size: few; D gene: .; V gene: TRBV28; CDR3 DNA: TGTGCCAGCAGTACGTCACGGGCCCCCTATGGCTACACCTTC; CDR3 protein: CASSTSRAPYGYTF
J gene: TRBJ2-3; clone size: .; D gene: .; V gene: TRBV20-1; CDR3 DNA: TGCAGTGCCCCCCGGGGGGCCCGGGATACGCAGTATTTT; CDR3 protein: CSAPRGARDTQYF
J gene: TRBJ1-3; clone size: .; D gene: TRBD1; V gene: TRBV29-1; CDR3 DNA: TGCAGCGTGGAGGGACAGGGGGCCGGAAACACCATATATTTT; CDR3 protein: CSVEGQGAGNTIYF
J gene: TRBJ1-4; clone size: .; D gene: TRBD1; V gene: TRBV5-4; CDR3 DNA: TGTGCCAGCAGCACAGGGACAGGGGAAGAAAAACTGTTTTTT; CDR3 protein: CASSTGTGEEKLFF
J gene: TRBJ2-3; clone size: .; D gene: .; V gene: TRBV27; CDR3 DNA: TGTGCCAGCAGTGGATCGGTCCCAGGGACGCAGTATTTT; CDR3 protein: CASSGSVPGTQYF
J gene: TRBJ2-7; clone size: many; D gene: .; V gene: TRBV12-5; CDR3 DNA: TGTGCTAGTGGTTTGCGAATTAGCGACTCCTACGAGCAGTACTTC; CDR3 protein: CASGLRISDSYEQYF
J gene: TRBJ2-7; clone size: .; D gene: TRBD2; V gene: TRBV3-1; CDR3 DNA: TGTGCCAGCAGCCAAGATCCTCCTAGCGGGAGCGGTTACGAGCAGTACTTC; CDR3 protein: CASSQDPPSGSGYEQYF
J gene: TRBJ1-5; clone size: .; D gene: .; V gene: TRBV6-6; CDR3 DNA: TGTGCCAGCAAATCTAGCGGAAGCAATCAGCCCCAGCATTTT; CDR3 protein: CASKSSGSNQPQHF
J gene: TRBJ2-1; clone size: .; D gene: TRBD2; V gene: TRBV7-9; CDR3 DNA: TGTGCCAGCCTTAGCGGGTACAATGAGCAGTTCTTC; CDR3 protein: CASLSGYNEQFF
J gene: TRBJ2-7; clone size: .; D gene: TRBD1; V gene: TRBV11-2; CDR3 DNA: TGTGCCAGCAGCTTTCAGGGGGTACAATCCTACGAGCAGTACTTC; CDR3 protein: CASSFQGVQSYEQYF
J gene: TRBJ1-6; clone size: .; D gene: .; V gene: TRBV25-1; CDR3 DNA: TGTGCCAGCAGTGCTAGTGTCCAGACATATAATTCACCCCTCCACTTT; CDR3 protein: CASSASVQTYNSPLHF
J gene: TRBJ1-2; clone size: many; D gene: .; V gene: TRBV7-8; CDR3 DNA: TGTGCCAGCAGCTTAGTGGGGGGCGGCTACACCTTC; CDR3 protein: CASSLVGGGYTF
J gene: TRBJ1-4; clone size: many; D gene: .; V gene: TRBV9; CDR3 DNA: TGTGCCAGCAGCGTAGGAGGAGGGGCCAATGAAAAACTGTTTTTT; CDR3 protein: CASSVGGGANEKLFF
J gene: TRBJ2-3; clone size: .; D gene: TRBD2; V gene: TRBV6-5; CDR3 DNA: TGTGCCAGAAGACTAGCGGGAGGTTCAGATACGCAGTATTTT; CDR3 protein: CARRLAGGSDTQYF
J gene: TRBJ2-5; clone size: many; D gene: .; V gene: TRBV20-1; CDR3 DNA: TGCAGTGCAGGGGGGGGACGTCAAGAGACCCAGTACTTC; CDR3 protein: CSAGGGRQETQYF